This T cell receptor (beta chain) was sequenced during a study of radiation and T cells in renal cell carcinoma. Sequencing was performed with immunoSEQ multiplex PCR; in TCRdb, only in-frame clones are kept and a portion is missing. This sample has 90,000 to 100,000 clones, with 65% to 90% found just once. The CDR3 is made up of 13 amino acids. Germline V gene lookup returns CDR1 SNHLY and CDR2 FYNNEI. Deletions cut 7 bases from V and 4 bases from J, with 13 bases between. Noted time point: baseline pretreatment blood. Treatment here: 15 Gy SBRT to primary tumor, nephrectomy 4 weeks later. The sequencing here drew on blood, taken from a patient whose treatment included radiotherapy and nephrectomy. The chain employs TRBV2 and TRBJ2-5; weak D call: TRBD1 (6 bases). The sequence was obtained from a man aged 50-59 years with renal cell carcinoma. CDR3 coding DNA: TGTGCCAGCAAGTTTCTGGGGGCAGAGACCCAGTACTTC. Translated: CASKFLGAETQYF.